The entry that follows covers one T cell receptor beta chain sequence. Trimming removed 6 bases at V and 0 bases at J, with 18 bases between. CDR1 and CDR2 (germline): SGHAT, FQNNGV. CDR3 length equals 16 residues. TCR beta chains were sequenced at survey level with immunoSEQ. TCRdb keeps only in-frame clones here, not all; method: immunoSEQ multiplex PCR. The data show approximately 70,000 clones, 90% to 95% seen once. Sequencing used PBMCs. The genes are TRBV11-2 and TRBJ2-7; D tentatively fits TRBD1 or TRBD2 (5 bases each). This sequence was found in a man aged 40-50 years with rheumatoid arthritis. The CDR3, as DNA: TGTGCCAGCAGTATCACCGGGACCCAAATCTCCTACGAGCAGTACTTC. This codes for CASSITGTQISYEQYF.